This T cell receptor beta chain was sequenced for a study of cytomegalovirus exposure and HLA in healthy donors. On the study more broadly: Under 90% of several hundred genotyped donors fell in the Caucasian-associated ancestry cluster. Findings and limits, study-wide: Earlier findings revealed that most TCR beta V segments proved productive either about 90% or about 30% of the time. As a later analysis revealed, the rate of TCR association differed by HLA locus, with DRB1 most and HLA-C fewest.

With 60 Vbeta and 13 Jbeta primers, the PCR was carried out. Assay: immunoSEQ multiplex PCR; the TCRdb copy retains only in-frame clones and omits some. The sample includes more than 95,000 clones, more than 70% of them seen just once. This clone was recorded a few times. What it binds is not known. The CDR3 covers 13 residues. CDR1 and CDR2 (germline): SGHRS, YFSETQ. V was clipped by 4 bases and J by 13 bases; unmatched bases: 10. Sequencing was performed on PBMCs. The clonotype was recovered from a young man in good health and CMV-seronegative. The genes are TRBV5-1 and TRBJ2-3; 9 bases fit TRBD1. The CDR3 nucleotides read TGCGCCAGCAGCCCGGGACAGGGATATCCCGAGTATTTT. Its translation is CASSPGQGYPEYF. Full variable domain (remainder filled in from reference TRBV5-1 and TRBJ2-3): KAGVTQTPRYLIKTRGQQVTLSCSPISGHRSVSWYQQTPGQGLQFLFEYFSETQRNKGNFPGRFSGRQFSNSRSEMNVSTLELGDSALYLCASSPGQGYPEYFGPGTRLTVL.